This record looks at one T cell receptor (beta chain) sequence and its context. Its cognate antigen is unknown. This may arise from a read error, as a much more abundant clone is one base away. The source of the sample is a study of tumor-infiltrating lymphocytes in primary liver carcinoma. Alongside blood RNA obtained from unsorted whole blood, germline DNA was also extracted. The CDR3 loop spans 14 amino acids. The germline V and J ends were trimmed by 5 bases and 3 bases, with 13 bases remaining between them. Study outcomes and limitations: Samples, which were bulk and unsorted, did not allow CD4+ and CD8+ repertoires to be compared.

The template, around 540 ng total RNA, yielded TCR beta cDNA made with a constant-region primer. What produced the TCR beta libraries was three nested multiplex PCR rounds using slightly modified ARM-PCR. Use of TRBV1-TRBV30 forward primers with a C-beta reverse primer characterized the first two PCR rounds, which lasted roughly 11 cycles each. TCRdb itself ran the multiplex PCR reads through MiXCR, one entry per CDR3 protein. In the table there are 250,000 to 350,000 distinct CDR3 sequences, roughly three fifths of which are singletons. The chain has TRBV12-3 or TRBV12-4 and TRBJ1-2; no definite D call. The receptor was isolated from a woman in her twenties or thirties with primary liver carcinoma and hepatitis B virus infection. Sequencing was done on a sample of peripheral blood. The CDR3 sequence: CASSGVQKYYGYTF. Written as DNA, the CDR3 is TGTGCCAGCAGTGGTGTACAGAAGTACTATGGCTACACCTTC.